This is a list of T cell receptor beta chains from one sample in a study of T-cell memory formation after mild COVID-19. TCRdb redid the calling of the 5' RACE reads with MiXCR, one entry per CDR3 protein. The sample carries 300,000 or so distinct CDR3 sequences, approximately 15% recorded once. The sample taken for sequencing was PBMCs or a T cell subset sorted from them (not recorded which). These receptors were taken from a man aged 18 to 30 who had mild COVID-19 (a few samples of this study predate the infection). Cell type and time point are not known. CDR3s include the opening cysteine and the closing phenylalanine or tryptophan. D genes are given only for firm matches. Clone size is not always given. Where it is, it says once, few, many or a class for expanded clones.

CDR3 protein: CASSPSEQAPQHF; CDR3 DNA: TGTGCCAGCTCACCATCGGAGCAGGCGCCCCAGCATTTT; V gene: TRBV18; D gene: NA; clone size: few; J gene: TRBJ1-5
CDR3 protein: CASSQTGTGANYGYTF; CDR3 DNA: TGCGCCAGCAGCCAGACTGGGACAGGGGCTAACTATGGCTACACCTTC; V gene: TRBV4-1; D gene: TRBD1; clone size: NA; J gene: TRBJ1-2
CDR3 protein: CASSIRGAGELFF; CDR3 DNA: TGTGCCAGTAGTATTCGCGGGGCCGGGGAGCTGTTTTTT; V gene: TRBV19; D gene: NA; clone size: few; J gene: TRBJ2-2
CDR3 protein: CASSLSKAGNTEAFF; CDR3 DNA: TGTGCCAGCAGTTTATCGAAAGCTGGGAACACTGAAGCTTTCTTT; V gene: TRBV27; D gene: NA; clone size: NA; J gene: TRBJ1-1
CDR3 protein: CASSFYLLGDSPLHF; CDR3 DNA: TGTGCCAGCAGCTTTTACCTCCTAGGCGATTCACCCCTCCACTTT; V gene: TRBV7-9; D gene: NA; clone size: NA; J gene: TRBJ1-6
CDR3 protein: CASSSDPAGRTRQPQHF; CDR3 DNA: TGTGCCAGCAGTTCCGACCCCGCAGGGAGGACAAGACAGCCCCAGCATTTT; V gene: TRBV12-3/TRBV12-4; D gene: NA; clone size: few; J gene: TRBJ1-5
CDR3 protein: CASSGVAGVTGELFF; CDR3 DNA: TGTGCCAGCAGTGGGGTAGCGGGGGTCACCGGGGAGCTGTTTTTT; V gene: TRBV2; D gene: TRBD2; clone size: few; J gene: TRBJ2-2
CDR3 protein: CASHKNTGELFF; CDR3 DNA: TGTGCCAGTCACAAGAACACCGGGGAGCTGTTTTTT; V gene: TRBV27; D gene: NA; clone size: few; J gene: TRBJ2-2
CDR3 protein: CASSVGTSGGSNTGELFF; CDR3 DNA: TGTGCCAGCAGCGTCGGGACTAGCGGGGGGTCGAACACCGGGGAGCTGTTTTTT; V gene: TRBV9; D gene: TRBD2; clone size: few; J gene: TRBJ2-2
CDR3 protein: CASTPDSFSYEQYF; CDR3 DNA: TGTGCCAGCACCCCGGACAGTTTCTCCTACGAGCAGTACTTC; V gene: TRBV5-5; D gene: NA; clone size: few; J gene: TRBJ2-7
CDR3 protein: CASSTRQGAQPQHF; CDR3 DNA: TGTGCCAGCAGTACGCGACAGGGGGCTCAGCCCCAGCATTTT; V gene: TRBV12-3/TRBV12-4; D gene: TRBD1; clone size: few; J gene: TRBJ1-5
CDR3 protein: CASSPTGGGDTQYF; CDR3 DNA: TGTGCCAGCAGCCCCACAGGGGGCGGAGATACGCAGTATTTT; V gene: TRBV7-9; D gene: TRBD1; clone size: NA; J gene: TRBJ2-3
CDR3 protein: CATGRSGQGDSYEQYF; CDR3 DNA: TGTGCCACCGGAAGGTCCGGACAGGGCGACTCCTACGAGCAGTACTTC; V gene: TRBV24-1; D gene: TRBD1; clone size: many; J gene: TRBJ2-7
CDR3 protein: CASRISGSYEQYF; CDR3 DNA: TGTGCCAGCAGGATAAGTGGCTCCTACGAGCAGTACTTC; V gene: TRBV12-3/TRBV12-4; D gene: NA; clone size: few; J gene: TRBJ2-7